The entry below describes one T cell receptor beta chain. This sample was included in a study of immune evolution from preneoplasia to lung adenocarcinoma. Study-level background: HLA loss of heterozygosity: under 7.5% AIS, less than 18% MIA, approximately 31% ADC, none AAH.

The V gene end was trimmed by 5 bases and the J gene end by 4 bases; junction bases not matched to a gene: 7. The germline gives CDR1 MDHEN, CDR2 SYDVKM. The CDR3 has 15 residues. Sequencing was performed with immunoSEQ multiplex PCR; in TCRdb, only in-frame clones are kept and a portion is missing. The sample lists 35,000 or so clones; 74% were seen once. This clonotype was obtained from a person between 55 and 69 years old with lung adenocarcinoma. J is TRBJ2-1 and V is TRBV28; TRBD1 matches 8 bases. The material sequenced was FFPE invasive lung adenocarcinoma tissue. CDR3 coding DNA: TGTGCCAGCAGTCACGACAGGGGTCCTTACAATGAGCAGTTCTTC. Protein sequence: CASSHDRGPYNEQFF. Full variable domain (missing parts from reference TRBV28 and TRBJ2-1): DVKVTQSSRYLVKRTGEKVFLECVQDMDHENMFWYRQDPGLGLRLIYFSYDVKMKEKGDIPEGYSVSREKKERFSLILESASTNQTSMYLCASSHDRGPYNEQFFGPGTRLTVL.